Each of the 13 T cell receptor beta chains below was sequenced from the same sample in a study of blood T cell repertoires in COVID-19. Assay: immunoSEQ multiplex PCR; the TCRdb copy retains only in-frame clones and omits some. The sample comprises tens of thousands of clones, 84% of which are singletons, and roughly 14% rests with the top ten. The sample was peripheral blood. These receptor sequences come from a human donor in a cohort sampled during active COVID-19.

This clone was seen only once. The rearrangement uses TRBV5-1 and TRBJ2-7, with 8 bases that match TRBD1. This CDR3 is built from 18 residues. V lost 0 bases and J lost 2; bases outside the gene matches: 13. Germline V gene lookup returns CDR1 SGHRS and CDR2 YFSETQ. As DNA, the CDR3 is TGCGCCAGCAGCTTGGTAACGAACTCCGGGACAGGCACCTACGAGCAGTACTTC. This sequence encodes CASSLVTNSGTGTYEQYF.

The gene calls are TRBV6-1 and TRBJ1-5, with 7 bases matching TRBD1. CDR3 length equals 15 residues. CDR1 is MNHNS, CDR2 SASEGT, per germline. Trimming removed 2 bases from V and 3 bases from J; junction bases left unmatched: 4. CDR3: CASSEFDRVNQPQHF. In nucleotides, the CDR3 is TGTGCCAGCAGTGAATTCGACAGGGTCAATCAGCCCCAGCATTTT.

The chain employs TRBV7-3 and TRBJ2-3; tentative D call: TRBD2 (6 bases). V was shortened by 5 bases and J by 5 bases, with 17 bases between the two germline ends. The CDR3 totals 15 residues. Germline V lookup: CDR1 SGHTA, CDR2 FQGTGA. The CDR3 region has the DNA TGTGCCAGCAGCCTGCGCAATGGGGGAGGAGATACGCAGTATTTT. Protein product: CASSLRNGGGDTQYF.

The chain carries TRBV5-4 and TRBJ2-3; 12 bases are a match to TRBD2. V lost 4 bases and J lost 1; bases outside the gene matches: 4. The CDR3 spans 16 residues. Germline V lookup: CDR1 SGHNT, CDR2 YYREEE (reference sequence). CDR3 bases: TGTGCCAGCAGCCCAACTAGCGGGGGGCGCACAGATACGCAGTATTTT. Translated: CASSPTSGGRTDTQYF.

The chain carries TRBV5-1 and TRBJ2-1; 13 nucleotides align to TRBD2. J lost 3 bases, V lost 5 bases, and 17 bases had no gene match. This CDR3 contains 20 residues. The germline V gene has CDR1 SGHRS and CDR2 YFSETQ. CDR3 protein: CASRRGFGLAGVRGYNEQFF. The CDR3 DNA reads as TGCGCCAGCAGACGTGGTTTCGGACTAGCGGGAGTAAGGGGCTACAATGAGCAGTTCTTC.

The chain combines TRBV5-1 with TRBJ2-7; TRBD1 matches 10 bases. V lost 0 bases and J lost 4; bases outside the gene matches: 4. The CDR3 has 15 amino acids. Germline CDR1 SGHRS, CDR2 YFSETQ. As DNA, the CDR3 is TGCGCCAGCAGCTTGGGGGGACAGGGGTATTACGAGCAGTACTTC. As protein: CASSLGGQGYYEQYF.

This sequence joins TRBV5-5 and TRBJ2-7; TRBD1 matches at 7 bases. The CDR3 is 14 amino acids. CDR1 and CDR2 from the germline V gene are SGHKS and YYEKEE (reference sequence). Trimming at V came to 4 bases and at J to 4 bases, leaving 8 bases not matched to a gene. The CDR3: CASSRTGSAYEQYF. The CDR3 DNA sequence: TGTGCCAGCAGCAGGACAGGTTCTGCGTACGAGCAGTACTTC.

This sequence joins TRBV5-1 and TRBJ2-7; TRBD1 matches 8 bases. Germline values: CDR1 SGHRS, CDR2 YFSETQ. This CDR3 region has 16 residues. The trim removed 4 bases at V and 3 bases at J, leaving 12 bases unmatched. CDR3 loop: CASSTGQVHYNYEQYF. Here the CDR3 DNA reads TGCGCCAGCAGCACGGGACAGGTCCACTATAACTACGAGCAGTACTTC.

The CDR3 loop reads CASSRQGTINYGYTF. CDR3 bases: TGTGCCAGCAGCCGACAGGGCACGATTAACTATGGCTACACCTTC. J is TRBJ1-2 and V is TRBV28; 7 bases are a match to TRBD1. V lost 6 bases, J lost 1 base, and 8 bases stayed unmatched. Germline V gene data show CDR1 as MDHEN and CDR2 as SYDVKM. The CDR3 covers 15 residues.

The chain uses TRBV3-1 (or the pseudogene TRBV3-2) and TRBJ2-3, with TRBD2 matching 8 bases. In germline, CDR1 is LGHDT, CDR2 YNNKEL (reference sequence). J lost 4 bases, V lost 1 base, and 13 bases had no gene match. This CDR3 contains 18 residues. The CDR3 reads CASSQVELMGLVPDTQYF. CDR3 DNA: TGTGCCAGCAGCCAAGTAGAATTAATGGGACTAGTGCCAGATACGCAGTATTTT.

The chain carries TRBV28 and TRBJ1-1; 8 positions match TRBD1. This CDR3 has 14 amino acids. Germline trimming cut 2 bases from V and 4 bases from J; bases unmatched to any gene: 3. Per the germline V gene, CDR1 is MDHEN and CDR2 is SYDVKM. CDR3: CASSLGQGGTEAFF. CDR3 coding DNA: TGTGCCAGCAGTTTAGGACAGGGCGGCACTGAAGCTTTCTTT.

This clone occurred a few times. V is TRBV6-2 or TRBV6-3 and J is TRBJ1-1, with D perhaps TRBD1 (6 bases). The germline gives CDR1 MNHEY, CDR2 SVGEGT. The CDR3 is 13 residues long. V lost 6 bases and J 5 bases, leaving 13 bases between the germline ends. CDR3 sequence: CASSDYRVTEAFF. In DNA form, the CDR3 reads TGTGCCAGCAGCGATTACAGGGTAACTGAAGCTTTCTTT.

This chain uses TRBV7-2 with TRBJ2-3; 16 positions agree with TRBD2. The J segment lost 2 bases and the V segment lost 3 bases, leaving 8 bases of the junction unmatched. Germline CDR1 and CDR2: SGHTA and FQGNSA. The CDR3 is 19 residues long. Here the CDR3 DNA reads TGTGCCAGCAGCTTCCAGGGACTAGCGGGGGGGGAGGTCACAGATACGCAGTATTTT. Translating gives CASSFQGLAGGEVTDTQYF.